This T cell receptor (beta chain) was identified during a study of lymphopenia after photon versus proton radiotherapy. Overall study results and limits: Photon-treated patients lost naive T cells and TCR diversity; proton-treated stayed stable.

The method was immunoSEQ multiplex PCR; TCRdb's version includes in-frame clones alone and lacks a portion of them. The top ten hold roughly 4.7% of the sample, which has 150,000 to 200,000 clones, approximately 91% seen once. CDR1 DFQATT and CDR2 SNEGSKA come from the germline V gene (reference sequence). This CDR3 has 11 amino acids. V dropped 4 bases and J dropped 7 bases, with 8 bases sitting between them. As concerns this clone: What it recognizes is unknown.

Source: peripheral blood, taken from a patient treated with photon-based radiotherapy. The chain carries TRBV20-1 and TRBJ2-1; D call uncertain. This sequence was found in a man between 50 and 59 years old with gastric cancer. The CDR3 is CSATIGNEQFF. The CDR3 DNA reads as TGCAGTGCTACAATTGGAAATGAGCAGTTCTTC.